Here is one T cell receptor (beta chain) with its context. V was shortened by 2 bases and J by 1 base, with 4 bases between the two germline ends. CDR3 size: 13 residues. Germline V gene data show CDR1 as MNHEY and CDR2 as SMNVEV (reference sequence). Measured with immunoSEQ multiplex PCR; TCRdb has only the in-frame clones, and not every one. The profile shows some 15,000 clones, over 80% of them singletons. The sample originates from a study of OX40 agonist ivuxolimab in advanced cancers. Overall study: Ivuxolimab, an antibody that agonizes OX40 (CD134), was administered to the patients. Patients received ivuxolimab, an intravenous treatment, every 2 weeks at 0.01 to 10 mg/kg. Mean age about 60 years, range roughly 20 to 85; roughly 80% male. A diagnosis of hepatocellular carcinoma, melanoma, renal cell or head and neck cancer was present in dose-escalation patients.

The receptor comes from an adult with an advanced solid tumor such as melanoma, head and neck, liver or kidney cancer. V usage is TRBV27 and J usage is TRBJ2-3, with no clear D. Here the sequenced sample was CD4+ or CD8+ T cells sorted from blood, taken in a trial of the OX40 agonist ivuxolimab. The CDR3 sequence is CASSLVGTDTQYF. The CDR3 DNA is TGTGCCAGCAGTTTAGTGGGCACAGATACGCAGTATTTT.